The TCR beta chain described here comes from a study of T cells in Graves' hyperthyroidism and ophthalmopathy. Whole-study context: Upon initial diagnosis and before any treatment, peripheral blood was collected.

This clonotype was observed many times. The CDR3 sequence is 15 residues long. The V and J ends lost 4 bases and 2 bases respectively, with 18 bases between them. Germline V gene lookup returns CDR1 SQVTM and CDR2 ANQGSEA. A patient was excluded if there was uncontrolled infection, other autoimmune disease, pregnancy or lactation. The PBMCs were taken from roughly 10 ml of fresh peripheral blood. Amplification of TCR beta CDR3 regions was performed using RNA transcripts as template. TCR CDR3 underwent first-round RT-PCR with the HTBI primer set. TCRdb itself ran the multiplex PCR reads through MiXCR, one entry per CDR3 protein. Among 250,000 to 300,000 distinct CDR3 sequences listed, over 15% were seen once.

The receptor comes from an older woman with Graves' ophthalmopathy. This chain uses TRBV29-1 with TRBJ2-7; the D gene could be TRBD1 or TRBD2 (5 bases each). The sequenced sample was blood. The CDR3 sequence is CSVGAAGTPPYEQYF. Written as DNA, the CDR3 is TGCAGCGTTGGAGCCGCCGGGACGCCACCCTACGAGCAGTACTTC.